The 18 T cell receptor beta chains below all came from one sample that was sequenced in a study of neurological immune-mediated disorders (dated by TCRdb to about 2019). The sample's time point, from its label and the paper: technical triplicate 2. The library was prepared using 5' RACE. This sample was sequenced with an Illumina HiSeq 2500. TCRdb ran its own pipeline on the public reads, namely fastp trimming at Q25 and MiXCR clone calling, and kept in-frame beta chains. Rows merge per CDR3 protein into single entries with the most common DNA and genes. The sample includes roughly 32,000 distinct CDR3 sequences, with 13% observed a single time. Under 6.5% of the sample is in the top ten clones. Sequences were obtained from CD4+ T cells from blood. The receptors come from a female donor with HTLV-1-associated myelopathy (HAM/TSP).

The sample holds many counts of this clonotype. This rearrangement joins TRBV20-1 to TRBJ2-1; D uncertain. The CDR3 covers 12 residues. Trimming stripped 8 bases from V and 4 bases from J, with 12 bases between. Germline CDR1 and CDR2: DFQATT and SNEGSKA (reference sequence). Written as DNA, the CDR3 is TGCAGTTCGGGTGGGGATTACAATGAGCAGTTCTTC. Translating gives CSSGGDYNEQFF.

This clonotype has ten or more counts. This sequence joins TRBV4-3 and TRBJ2-3, with a tentative D call TRBD2 (5 bases). This CDR3 is built from 16 residues. Germline loops: CDR1 LGHNA, CDR2 YSLEER. V was pared by 0 bases and J by 6 bases, with 16 bases between. The CDR3 DNA follows: TGCGCCAGCAGCCAAGATGGAACAGTTGGGAGTGATACGCAGTATTTT. It yields the protein CASSQDGTVGSDTQYF.

This clonotype came up many times. V usage is TRBV20-1 and J usage is TRBJ2-7; a weak D match, TRBD2 (5 bases). CDR1 is DFQATT, CDR2 SNEGSKA, per germline (reference sequence). This CDR3 region has 13 residues. V shed 4 bases and J shed 1 base, with 11 bases lying between them. The CDR3 DNA sequence: TGCAGTGCTATCGAGGGTGCGTCCTACGAGCAGTACTTC. It specifies CSAIEGASYEQYF.

This clonotype was observed many times. The V call is TRBV6-5, the J call TRBJ1-2; D gene unclear. Trimming took off 4 bases at V and 6 bases at J, with 15 bases between the two ends. Germline-derived CDR1 and CDR2 are MNHEY and SVGAGI. This CDR3 spans 14 amino acids. DNA of the CDR3: TGTGCCAGCAGTTCGACTAATCCTCGGCATGGCTACACCTTC. As protein: CASSSTNPRHGYTF.

Worth noting for this clonotype: A read error may produce the germline difference seen at one junction end. The gene calls are TRBV7-9 and TRBJ2-1; no firm D call. Germline CDR1 reads SEHNR; CDR2 reads FQNEAQ (reference sequence). This CDR3 spans 11 amino acids. The CDR3 loop is CASSQTFEQFF. The CDR3 DNA sequence: TGTGCAAGCAGCCAGACGTTTGAGCAGTTCTTC. Full variable domain (remainder filled in from reference TRBV7-9 and TRBJ2-1): DTGVSQNPRHKITKRGQNVTFRCDPISEHNRLYWYRQTLGQGPEFLTYFQNEAQLEKSRLLSDRFSAERPKGSFSTLEIQRTEQGDSAMYLCASSQTFEQFFGPGTRLTVL.

This clonotype was seen ten or more times. The chain couples TRBV20-1 to TRBJ2-3; 10 bases align to TRBD2. Germline V gene sequence: CDR1 DFQATT, CDR2 SNEGSKA (reference sequence). The CDR3 is 17 residues long. With V trimmed by 4 bases and J by 3 bases, 13 bases remained unmatched. The CDR3 DNA reads as TGCAGTGCTACAAGAGCGGGAGGGCCTCGTCATACAGATACGCAGTATTTT. The encoded protein is CSATRAGGPRHTDTQYF.

This clonotype occurred many times. DNA for the CDR3: TGTGCCAGCAGTTGGGGGGGGGCGATCAACAATGAGCAGTTCTTC. Encoded protein: CASSWGGAINNEQFF. V and J are TRBV6-2 or TRBV6-3 and TRBJ2-1; weak D call: TRBD2 (7 bases). V lost 4 bases to trimming and J lost 5 bases, with 15 bases between them. The CDR3 runs 15 residues. The V gene's germline CDR1 is MNHEY and CDR2 SVGEGT.

This clonotype was picked up many times. CDR3: CASSSLTGTKLTGELFF. CDR3 coding DNA: TGTGCCAGCAGTTCCTTGACAGGGACCAAGTTGACCGGGGAGCTGTTTTTT. The chain has TRBV12-3 or TRBV12-4 and TRBJ2-2; 7 bases map to TRBD1. CDR3 length equals 17 residues. V dropped 4 bases and J dropped 5; count of bases not matched to a gene: 13.

Turning to this clonotype: It is likely a read error, because the conserved phenylalanine at the end of the CDR3 is missing. The chain carries TRBV3-1 and TRBJ2-4; D is undetermined. The CDR3 spans 14 residues. Trimming pared 0 bases from V and 2 bases from J, leaving 5 bases between. The germline gives CDR1 LGHDT, CDR2 YNNKEL (reference sequence). CDR3 bases: TGTGCCAGCAGCCAAGAAGTAACCAAAAACATTCAGTACGTC. Protein product: CASSQEVTKNIQYV.

The rearrangement joins TRBV7-9 to TRBJ2-2, with D unresolved. V dropped 3 bases and J dropped 2 bases, with 19 bases sitting between them. Germline loops: CDR1 SEHNR, CDR2 FQNEAQ (reference sequence). CDR3 size: 18 residues. The CDR3 nucleotides read TGTGCCAGCAGCTTTTTGTACCAGGCCCGAGGAAACACCGGGGAGCTGTTTTTT. Residues: CASSFLYQARGNTGELFF.

This clonotype has ten or more counts. The V call is TRBV19, the J call TRBJ1-1; tentatively, D is TRBD1 (5 bases). Germline lookup yields CDR1 LNHDA and CDR2 SQIVND (reference sequence). V was trimmed by 8 bases and J by 3 bases, leaving 10 bases between them. CDR3 length: 12 amino acids. This chain's CDR3 is CASAGGYTEAFF. CDR3 in DNA: TGTGCCAGTGCCGGGGGGTACACTGAAGCTTTCTTT.

This clonotype has ten or more counts. V usage is TRBV28 and J usage is TRBJ2-3; D possibly matches TRBD1 or TRBD2 (5 bases each). Trimming took off 3 bases at V and 0 bases at J, with 25 bases between the two ends. The CDR3 extends over 20 amino acids. Germline-derived CDR1 and CDR2 are MDHEN and SYDVKM. The CDR3 protein is CASSFGAFFLARDSTDTQYF. The CDR3 DNA follows: TGTGCCAGCAGTTTTGGTGCTTTTTTTTTAGCCCGGGACAGCACAGATACGCAGTATTTT.

In its sample, this clonotype was seen many times. The chain carries TRBV5-6 and TRBJ2-3, with D possibly being TRBD2 (5 bases). V was clipped by 5 bases and J by 4 bases, with 8 bases between them. This CDR3 has 12 amino acids. Germline values: CDR1 SGHDT, CDR2 YYEEEE. CDR3 coding DNA: TGTGCCAGCAGGGCCGGGGCAGATACGCAGTATTTT. Translating gives CASRAGADTQYF.

This clonotype was observed at least ten times. This chain links TRBV6-6 with TRBJ2-1; a possible D gene is TRBD2 (5 bases). Germline CDR1 and CDR2: MNHNY and SVGAGI (reference sequence). This CDR3 contains 15 residues. The V gene lost 2 bases and the J gene lost 0 bases, with 8 bases spanning the gap. CDR3 loop: CASSYGESSYNEQFF. The CDR3, as DNA: TGTGCCAGCAGTTACGGGGAGAGCTCCTACAATGAGCAGTTCTTC.

A word on this clonotype: Relative to the germline gene, one junction end is altered; a read error may explain this. The gene calls are TRBV9 and TRBJ2-7; perhaps TRBD2 as D (5 bases). From germline, CDR1 is SGDLS and CDR2 YYNGEE. CDR3 length: 16 amino acids. The CDR3 reads CDSGLLPPIPRFEQYF. The CDR3 nucleotides are TGTGACAGCGGACTTCTGCCTCCCATACCCCGATTCGAGCAGTACTTC. Combining the CDR3 with reference TRBV9 and TRBJ2-7 gives the whole variable domain DSGVTQTPKHLITATGQRVTLRCSPRSGDLSVYWYQQSLDQGLQFLIQYYNGEERAKGNILERFSAQQFPDLHSELNLSSLELGDSALYFCDSGLLPPIPRFEQYFGPGTRLTVT.

This clonotype was recorded at least ten times. The chain employs TRBV6-6 and TRBJ1-4; D gene unclear. The V and J ends lost 10 bases and 0 bases respectively, with 18 bases between them. CDR1 MNHNY and CDR2 SVGAGI come from the germline V gene (reference sequence). This CDR3 spans 16 amino acids. Written as DNA, the CDR3 is TGTGCCACCAATGGAGACGCGGCGGCAACTAATGAAAAACTGTTTTTT. Encoded protein: CATNGDAAATNEKLFF.

This clonotype was seen many times. The chain employs TRBV6-6 and TRBJ2-3; 13 nucleotides agree with TRBD2. V lost 7 bases and J lost 8; bases outside the gene matches: 15. The germline CDR1 and CDR2 sequences are MNHNY and SVGAGI (reference sequence). This CDR3 has 17 residues. This chain's CDR3 is CASTDPPTSGGAGTQYF. The CDR3 nucleotides are TGTGCCAGCACAGACCCCCCAACTAGCGGGGGGGCCGGTACGCAGTATTTT.

This chain connects TRBV5-1 to TRBJ2-7, with no clear D. Trimming pared 7 bases from V and 2 bases from J, leaving 13 bases between. Germline assignment: CDR1 SGHRS and CDR2 YFSETQ. The length of the CDR3 is 13 residues. CDR3 protein: CASPPPRPYEQYF. In DNA form, the CDR3 reads TGCGCCAGCCCCCCCCCCCGCCCCTACGAGCAGTACTTC.